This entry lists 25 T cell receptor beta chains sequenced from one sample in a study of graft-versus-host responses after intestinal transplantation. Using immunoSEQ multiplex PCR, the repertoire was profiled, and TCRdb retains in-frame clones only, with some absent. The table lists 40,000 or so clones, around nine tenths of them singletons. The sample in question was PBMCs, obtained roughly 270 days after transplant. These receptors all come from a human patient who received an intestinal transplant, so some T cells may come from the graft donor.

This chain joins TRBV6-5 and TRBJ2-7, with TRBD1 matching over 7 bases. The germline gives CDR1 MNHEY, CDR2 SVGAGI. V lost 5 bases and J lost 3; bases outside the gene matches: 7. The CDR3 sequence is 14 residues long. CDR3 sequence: CASSSRDRYYEQYF. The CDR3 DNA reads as TGTGCCAGCAGTAGCCGGGACAGATACTACGAGCAGTACTTC.

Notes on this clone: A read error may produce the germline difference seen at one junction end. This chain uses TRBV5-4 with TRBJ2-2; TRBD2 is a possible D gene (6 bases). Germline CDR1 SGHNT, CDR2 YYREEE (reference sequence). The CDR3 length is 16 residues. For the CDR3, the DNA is TGTGCCAGCAGCTTGGCCGGAGGGGAGAACCCCGGGGAGCTGTTTTTT. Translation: CASSLAGGENPGELFF.

The CDR3 is CASSYRRGGTEAFF. The CDR3 bases are TGTGCCAGCAGTTACCGAAGGGGGGGCACTGAAGCTTTCTTT. This chain connects TRBV6-5 to TRBJ1-1; D may be TRBD1 (6 bases). CDR1 is MNHEY and CDR2 is SVGAGI in the germline V gene. This CDR3 is built from 14 residues. V lost 2 bases, J lost 4 bases, and 11 bases lay in between.

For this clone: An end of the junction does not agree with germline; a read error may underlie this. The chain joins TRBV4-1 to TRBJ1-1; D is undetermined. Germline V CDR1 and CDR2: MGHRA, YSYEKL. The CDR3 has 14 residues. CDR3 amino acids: CASSQGSLNTGAFF. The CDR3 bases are TGTGCCAGCAGTCAAGGTAGTCTAAACACTGGAGCTTTCTTT.

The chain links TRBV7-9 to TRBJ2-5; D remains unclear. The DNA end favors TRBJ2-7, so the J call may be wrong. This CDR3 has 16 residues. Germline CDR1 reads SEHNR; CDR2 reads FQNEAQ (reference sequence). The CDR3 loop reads CASSPPEGSRPYEQYF. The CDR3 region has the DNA TGTGCCAGCAGCCCCCCGGAAGGGTCAAGACCCTACGAGCAGTACTTC.

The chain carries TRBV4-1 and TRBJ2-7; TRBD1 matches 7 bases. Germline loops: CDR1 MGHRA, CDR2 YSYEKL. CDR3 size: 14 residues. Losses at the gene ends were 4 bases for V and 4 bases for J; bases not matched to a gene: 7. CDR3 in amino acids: CASSPTTGSYEQYF. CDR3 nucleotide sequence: TGCGCCAGCAGCCCGACGACAGGGAGTTACGAGCAGTACTTC.

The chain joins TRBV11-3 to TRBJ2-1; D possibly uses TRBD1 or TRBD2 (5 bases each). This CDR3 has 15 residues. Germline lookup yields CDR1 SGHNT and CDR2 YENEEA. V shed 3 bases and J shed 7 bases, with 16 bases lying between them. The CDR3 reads CASSLIWGSQNEQFF. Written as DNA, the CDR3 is TGTGCCAGCAGCTTGATATGGGGGTCCCAAAATGAGCAGTTCTTC.

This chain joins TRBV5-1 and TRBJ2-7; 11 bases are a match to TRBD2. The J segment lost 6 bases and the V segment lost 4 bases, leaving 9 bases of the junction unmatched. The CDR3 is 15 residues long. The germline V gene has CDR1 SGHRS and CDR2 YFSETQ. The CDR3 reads CASSRTSGGGSEQYF. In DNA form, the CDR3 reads TGCGCCAGCAGCCGTACTAGCGGGGGTGGTAGCGAGCAGTACTTC. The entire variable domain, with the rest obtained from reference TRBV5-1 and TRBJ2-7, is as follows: KAGVTQTPRYLIKTRGQQVTLSCSPISGHRSVSWYQQTPGQGLQFLFEYFSETQRNKGNFPGRFSGRQFSNSRSEMNVSTLELGDSALYLCASSRTSGGGSEQYFGPGTRLTVT.

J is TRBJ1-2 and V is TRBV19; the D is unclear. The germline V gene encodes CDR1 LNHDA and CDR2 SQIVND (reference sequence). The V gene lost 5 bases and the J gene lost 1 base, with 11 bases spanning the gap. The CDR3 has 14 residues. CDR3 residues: CASSGSRNNYGYTF. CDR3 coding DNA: TGTGCCAGTAGTGGCTCTCGAAATAACTATGGCTACACCTTC.

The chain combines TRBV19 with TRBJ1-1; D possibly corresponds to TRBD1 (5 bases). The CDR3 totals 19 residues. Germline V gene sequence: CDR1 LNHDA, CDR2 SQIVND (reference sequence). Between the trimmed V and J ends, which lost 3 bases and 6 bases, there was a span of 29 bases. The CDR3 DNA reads TGTGCCAGTAGTATTCGGATTCCCCCTCAGGGACCAACACACCCTGAAGCTTTCTTT. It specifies CASSIRIPPQGPTHPEAFF.

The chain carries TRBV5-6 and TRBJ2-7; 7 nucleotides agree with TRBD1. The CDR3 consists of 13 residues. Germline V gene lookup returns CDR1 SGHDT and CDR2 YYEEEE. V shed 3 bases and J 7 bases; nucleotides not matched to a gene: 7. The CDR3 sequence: CASSYGTDWEQYF. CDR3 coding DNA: TGTGCCAGCAGCTACGGGACAGACTGGGAGCAGTACTTC.

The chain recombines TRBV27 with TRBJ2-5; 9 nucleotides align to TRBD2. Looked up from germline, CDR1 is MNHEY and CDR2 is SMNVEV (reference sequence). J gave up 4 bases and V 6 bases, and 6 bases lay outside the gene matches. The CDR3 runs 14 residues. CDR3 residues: CASRAGGLRETQYF. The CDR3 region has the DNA TGTGCCAGCAGGGCGGGGGGGCTCCGAGAGACCCAGTACTTC.

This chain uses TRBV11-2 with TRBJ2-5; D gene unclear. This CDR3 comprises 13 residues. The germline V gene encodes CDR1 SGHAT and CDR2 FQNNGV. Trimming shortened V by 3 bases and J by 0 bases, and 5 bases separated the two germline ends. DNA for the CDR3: TGTGCCAGCAGCTTTGACAACCAAGAGACCCAGTACTTC. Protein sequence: CASSFDNQETQYF.

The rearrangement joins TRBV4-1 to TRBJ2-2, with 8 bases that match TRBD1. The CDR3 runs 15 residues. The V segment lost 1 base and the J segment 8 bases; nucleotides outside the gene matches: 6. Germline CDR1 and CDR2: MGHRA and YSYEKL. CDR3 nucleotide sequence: TGCGCCAGCAGCCAAGCTCCCAGGGGGCCTGGGGAGCTGTTTTTT. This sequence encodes CASSQAPRGPGELFF.

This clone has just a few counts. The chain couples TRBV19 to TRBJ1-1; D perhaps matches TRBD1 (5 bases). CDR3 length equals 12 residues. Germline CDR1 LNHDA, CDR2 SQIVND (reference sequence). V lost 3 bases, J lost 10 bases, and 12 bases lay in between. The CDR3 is CASSIRGWGAFF. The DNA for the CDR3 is TGTGCCAGTAGTATTAGGGGCTGGGGAGCTTTCTTT.

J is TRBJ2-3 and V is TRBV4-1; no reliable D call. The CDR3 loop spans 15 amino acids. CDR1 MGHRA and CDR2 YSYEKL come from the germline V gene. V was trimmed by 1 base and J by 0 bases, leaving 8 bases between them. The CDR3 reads CASSQGRPSTDTQYF. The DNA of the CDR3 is TGCGCCAGCAGCCAAGGTAGACCTAGCACAGATACGCAGTATTTT.

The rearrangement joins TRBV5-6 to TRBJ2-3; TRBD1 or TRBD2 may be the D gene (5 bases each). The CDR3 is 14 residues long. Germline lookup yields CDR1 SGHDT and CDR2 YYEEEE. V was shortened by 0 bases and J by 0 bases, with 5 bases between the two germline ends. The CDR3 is CASSLGGSTDTQYF. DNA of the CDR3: TGTGCCAGCAGCTTGGGGGGGAGCACAGATACGCAGTATTTT.

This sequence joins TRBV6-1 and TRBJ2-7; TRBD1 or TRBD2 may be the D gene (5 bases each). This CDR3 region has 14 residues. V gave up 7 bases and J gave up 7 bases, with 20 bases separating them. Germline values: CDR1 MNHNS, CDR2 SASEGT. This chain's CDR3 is CASTGRGGGREQYF. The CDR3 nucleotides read TGTGCCAGCACCGGTCGTGGGGGTGGTAGGGAGCAGTACTTC.

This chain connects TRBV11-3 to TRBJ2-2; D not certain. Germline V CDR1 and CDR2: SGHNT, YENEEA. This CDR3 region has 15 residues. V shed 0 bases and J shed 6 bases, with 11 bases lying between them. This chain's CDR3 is CASSLDARISGELFF. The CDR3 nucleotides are TGTGCCAGCAGCTTAGATGCCAGGATCTCCGGGGAGCTGTTTTTT. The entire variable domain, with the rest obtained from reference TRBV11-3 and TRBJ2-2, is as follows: EAGVVQSPRYKIIEKKQPVAFWCNPISGHNTLYWYLQNLGQGPELLIRYENEEAVDDSQLPKDRFSAERLKGVDSTLKIQPAELGDSAVYLCASSLDARISGELFFGEGSRLTVL.

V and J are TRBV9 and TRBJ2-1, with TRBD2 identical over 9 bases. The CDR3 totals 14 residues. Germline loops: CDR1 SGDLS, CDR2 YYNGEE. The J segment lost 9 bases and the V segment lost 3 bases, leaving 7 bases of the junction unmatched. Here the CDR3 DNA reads TGTGCCAGCAGCGCCGCTAGCGGGGAAAGTGAGCAGTTCTTC. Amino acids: CASSAASGESEQFF.

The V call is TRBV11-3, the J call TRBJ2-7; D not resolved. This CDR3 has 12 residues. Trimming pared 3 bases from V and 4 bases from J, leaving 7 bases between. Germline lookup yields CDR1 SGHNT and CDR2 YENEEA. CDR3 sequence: CASSFFGYEQYF. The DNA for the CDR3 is TGTGCCAGCAGCTTTTTTGGTTACGAGCAGTACTTC.

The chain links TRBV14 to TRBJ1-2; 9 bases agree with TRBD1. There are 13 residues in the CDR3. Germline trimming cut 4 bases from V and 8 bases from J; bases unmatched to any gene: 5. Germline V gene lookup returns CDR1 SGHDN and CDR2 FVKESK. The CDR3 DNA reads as TGTGCCAGCAGCCCACAGGGGGCGAGGGGCTACACCTTC. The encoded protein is CASSPQGARGYTF.

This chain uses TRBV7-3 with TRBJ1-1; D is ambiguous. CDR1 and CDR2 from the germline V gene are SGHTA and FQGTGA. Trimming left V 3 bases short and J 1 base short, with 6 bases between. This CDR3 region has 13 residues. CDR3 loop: CASSFSGNTEAFF. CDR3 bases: TGTGCCAGCAGCTTCTCAGGGAACACTGAAGCTTTCTTT. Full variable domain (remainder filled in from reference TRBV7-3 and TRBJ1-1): GAGVSQTPSNKVTEKGKYVELRCDPISGHTALYWYRQSLGQGPEFLIYFQGTGAADDSGLPNDRFFAVRPEGSVSTLKIQRTERGDSAVYLCASSFSGNTEAFFGQGTRLTVV.

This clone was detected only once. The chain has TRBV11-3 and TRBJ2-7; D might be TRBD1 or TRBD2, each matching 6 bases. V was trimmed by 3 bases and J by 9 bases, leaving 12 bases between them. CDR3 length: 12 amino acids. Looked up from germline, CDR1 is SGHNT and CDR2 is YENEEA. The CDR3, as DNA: TGTGCCAGCAGCTTTTCGGGGGCGCGGCAGTACTTC. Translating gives CASSFSGARQYF.

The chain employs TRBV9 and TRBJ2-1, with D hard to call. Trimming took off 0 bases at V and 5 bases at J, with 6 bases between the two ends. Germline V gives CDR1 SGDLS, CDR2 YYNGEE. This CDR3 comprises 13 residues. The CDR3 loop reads CASSVARHNEQFF. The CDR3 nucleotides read TGTGCCAGCAGCGTAGCCAGGCACAATGAGCAGTTCTTC.